Sequencing of this TCR beta chain was carried out in a study of blood T cell repertoires in COVID-19. Repertoires were generated with immunoSEQ multiplex PCR, while TCRdb's copy carries only in-frame clones and drops some. The sample shows tens of thousands of clones, around 78% of them seen only once. The germline CDR1 and CDR2 sequences are SGHRS and YFSETQ. This CDR3 spans 15 amino acids. With 1 base removed from V and 0 bases from J, the gap between germline ends came to 7 bases. Material: peripheral blood. The receptor was isolated from a human donor in a cohort sampled during active COVID-19. V is TRBV5-1 and J is TRBJ2-2; TRBD2 might be the D (5 bases). The CDR3 here is CASSLPRANTGELFF. The CDR3 DNA is TGCGCCAGCAGCTTGCCGCGGGCGAACACCGGGGAGCTGTTTTTT.